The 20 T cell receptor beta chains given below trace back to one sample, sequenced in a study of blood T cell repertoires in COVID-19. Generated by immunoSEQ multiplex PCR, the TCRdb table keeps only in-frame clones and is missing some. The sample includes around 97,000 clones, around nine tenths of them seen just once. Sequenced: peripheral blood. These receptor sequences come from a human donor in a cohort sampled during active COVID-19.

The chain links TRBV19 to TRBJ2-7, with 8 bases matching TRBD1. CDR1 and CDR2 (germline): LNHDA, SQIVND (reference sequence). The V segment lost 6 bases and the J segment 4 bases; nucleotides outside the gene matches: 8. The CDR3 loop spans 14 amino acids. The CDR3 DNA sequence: TGTGCCAGTAGGCCGGACAGGGAGAAATACGAGCAGTACTTC. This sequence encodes CASRPDREKYEQYF.

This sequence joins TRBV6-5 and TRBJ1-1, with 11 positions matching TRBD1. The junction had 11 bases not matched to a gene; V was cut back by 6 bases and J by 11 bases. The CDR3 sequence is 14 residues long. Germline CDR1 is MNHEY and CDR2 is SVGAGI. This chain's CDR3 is CASSSYGQGAGAFF. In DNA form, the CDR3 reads TGTGCCAGCAGCAGTTACGGACAGGGGGCGGGGGCTTTCTTT.

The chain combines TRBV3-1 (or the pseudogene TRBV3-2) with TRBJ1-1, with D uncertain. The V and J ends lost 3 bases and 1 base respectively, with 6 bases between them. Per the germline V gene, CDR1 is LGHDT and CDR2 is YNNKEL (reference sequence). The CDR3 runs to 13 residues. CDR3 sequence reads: CASSHGRNTEAFF. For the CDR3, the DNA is TGTGCCAGCAGCCATGGCAGGAACACTGAAGCTTTCTTT.

CDR3 sequence (DNA): TGTGCCGTCGGGTCCTATCACAATGAGCAGTTCTTC. Translating it yields CAVGSYHNEQFF. V usage is TRBV5-4 and J usage is TRBJ2-1; no clear D. The CDR3 is 12 residues long. Germline CDR1 reads SGHNT; CDR2 reads YYREEE (reference sequence). Trimming removed 10 bases from V and 5 bases from J, with 13 bases in between.

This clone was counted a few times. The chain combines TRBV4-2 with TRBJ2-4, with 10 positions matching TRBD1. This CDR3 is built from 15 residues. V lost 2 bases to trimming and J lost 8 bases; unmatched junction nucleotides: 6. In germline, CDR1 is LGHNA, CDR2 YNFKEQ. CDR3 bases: TGTGCCAGCAGCCAAAGCAGGACAGGGGGGGACATTCAGTACTTC. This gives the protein CASSQSRTGGDIQYF.

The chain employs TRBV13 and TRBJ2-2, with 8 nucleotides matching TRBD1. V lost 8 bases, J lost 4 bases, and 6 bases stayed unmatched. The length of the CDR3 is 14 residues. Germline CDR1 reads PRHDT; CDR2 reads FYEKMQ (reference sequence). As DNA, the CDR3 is TGTGCCAGCGGTACGGGACAGGTCACCGGGGAGCTGTTTTTT. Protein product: CASGTGQVTGELFF.

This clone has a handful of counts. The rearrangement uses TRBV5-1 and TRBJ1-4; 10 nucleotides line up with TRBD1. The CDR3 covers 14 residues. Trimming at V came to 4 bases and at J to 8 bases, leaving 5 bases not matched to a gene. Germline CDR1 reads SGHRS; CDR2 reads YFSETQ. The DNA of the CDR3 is TGCGCCAGCAGCCAGGGACAGGGGATCGAAAAACTGTTTTTT. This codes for CASSQGQGIEKLFF.

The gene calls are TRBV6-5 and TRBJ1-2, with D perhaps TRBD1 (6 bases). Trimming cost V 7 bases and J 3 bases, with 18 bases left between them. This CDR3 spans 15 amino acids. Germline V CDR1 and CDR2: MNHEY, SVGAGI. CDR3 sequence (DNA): TGTGCCAGCACCGACCGGACAGTAAGTTACTATGGCTACACCTTC. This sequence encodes CASTDRTVSYYGYTF.

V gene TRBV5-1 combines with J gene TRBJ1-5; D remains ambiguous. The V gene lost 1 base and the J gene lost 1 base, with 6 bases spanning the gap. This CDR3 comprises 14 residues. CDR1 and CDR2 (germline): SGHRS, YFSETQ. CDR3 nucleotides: TGCGCCAGCAGCTTGACGGGGAGCAATCAGCCCCAGCATTTT. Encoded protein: CASSLTGSNQPQHF.

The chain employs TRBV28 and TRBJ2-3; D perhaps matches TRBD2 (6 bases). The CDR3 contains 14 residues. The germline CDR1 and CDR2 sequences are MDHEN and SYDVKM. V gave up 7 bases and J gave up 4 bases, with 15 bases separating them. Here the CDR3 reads CASTFSGVSDTQYF. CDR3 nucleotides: TGTGCCAGCACCTTCTCGGGGGTTTCAGATACGCAGTATTTT.

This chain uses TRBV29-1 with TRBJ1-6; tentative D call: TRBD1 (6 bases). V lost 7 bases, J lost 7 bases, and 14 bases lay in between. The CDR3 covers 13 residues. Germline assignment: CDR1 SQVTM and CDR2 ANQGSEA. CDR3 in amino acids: CSATAGDNSPLHF. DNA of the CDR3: TGCAGCGCAACGGCAGGGGACAATTCACCCCTCCACTTT.

This CDR3 reads CASSEPGQGLGTEAFF. The CDR3 bases are TGTGCCAGCAGCGAGCCGGGACAGGGGTTGGGTACTGAAGCTTTCTTT. This chain uses TRBV9 with TRBJ1-1; 10 nucleotides agree with TRBD1. The V segment lost 3 bases and the J segment 5 bases; nucleotides outside the gene matches: 10. The germline V gene encodes CDR1 SGDLS and CDR2 YYNGEE. The CDR3 length is 16 residues.

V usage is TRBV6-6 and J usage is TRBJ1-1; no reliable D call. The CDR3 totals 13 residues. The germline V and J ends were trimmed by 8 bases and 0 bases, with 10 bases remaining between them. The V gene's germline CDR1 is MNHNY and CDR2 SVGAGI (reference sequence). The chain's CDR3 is CASRGSLNTEAFF. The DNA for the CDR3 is TGTGCCAGCCGCGGCAGTTTGAACACTGAAGCTTTCTTT.

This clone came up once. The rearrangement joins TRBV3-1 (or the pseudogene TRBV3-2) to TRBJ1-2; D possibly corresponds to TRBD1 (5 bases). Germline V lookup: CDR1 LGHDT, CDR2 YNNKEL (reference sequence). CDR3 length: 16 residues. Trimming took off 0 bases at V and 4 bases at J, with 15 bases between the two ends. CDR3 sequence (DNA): TGTGCCAGCAGCCAAGATTACGCAGGGCAGGGCTATGGCTACACCTTC. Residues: CASSQDYAGQGYGYTF.

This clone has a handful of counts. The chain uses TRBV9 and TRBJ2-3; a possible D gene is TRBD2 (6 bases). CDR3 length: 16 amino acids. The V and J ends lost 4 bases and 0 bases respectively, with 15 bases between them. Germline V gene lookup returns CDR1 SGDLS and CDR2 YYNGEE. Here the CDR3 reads CASSPYSGLSTDTQYF. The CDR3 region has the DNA TGTGCCAGCAGCCCCTACAGCGGGTTAAGCACAGATACGCAGTATTTT. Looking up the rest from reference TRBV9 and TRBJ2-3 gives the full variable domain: DSGVTQTPKHLITATGQRVTLRCSPRSGDLSVYWYQQSLDQGLQFLIQYYNGEERAKGNILERFSAQQFPDLHSELNLSSLELGDSALYFCASSPYSGLSTDTQYFGPGTRLTVL.

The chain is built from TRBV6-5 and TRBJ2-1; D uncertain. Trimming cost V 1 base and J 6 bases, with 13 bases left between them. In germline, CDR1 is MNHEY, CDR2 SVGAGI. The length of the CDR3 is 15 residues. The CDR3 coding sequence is TGTGCCAGCAGTTACTGGCGTTCAGGTGGCAATGAGCAGTTCTTC. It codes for CASSYWRSGGNEQFF.

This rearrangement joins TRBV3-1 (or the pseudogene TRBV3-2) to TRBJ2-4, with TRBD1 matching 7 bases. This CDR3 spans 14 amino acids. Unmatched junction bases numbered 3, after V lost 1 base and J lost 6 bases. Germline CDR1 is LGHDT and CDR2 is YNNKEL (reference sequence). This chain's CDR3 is CASSQAGTVNIQYF. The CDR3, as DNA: TGTGCCAGCAGCCAAGCCGGGACAGTAAACATTCAGTACTTC.

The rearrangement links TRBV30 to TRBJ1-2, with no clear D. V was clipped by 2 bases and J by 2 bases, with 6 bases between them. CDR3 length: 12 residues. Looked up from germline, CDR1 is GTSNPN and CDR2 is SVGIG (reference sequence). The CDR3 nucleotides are TGTGCCTGGAGTAAGCGGAACTATGGCTACACCTTC. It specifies CAWSKRNYGYTF.

This CDR3 reads CASSYYPSNQPQHF. The CDR3 DNA sequence: TGTGCCAGCAGTTACTATCCGAGCAATCAGCCCCAGCATTTT. The chain joins TRBV6-5 to TRBJ1-5; no definite D call. V lost 1 base to trimming and J lost 1 base, with 5 bases between them. CDR1 and CDR2 from the germline V gene are MNHEY and SVGAGI. The CDR3 has 14 amino acids.

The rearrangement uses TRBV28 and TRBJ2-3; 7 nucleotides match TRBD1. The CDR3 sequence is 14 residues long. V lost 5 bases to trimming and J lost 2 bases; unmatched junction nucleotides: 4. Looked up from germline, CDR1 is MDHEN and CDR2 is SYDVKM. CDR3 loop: CASSPGGTTDTQYF. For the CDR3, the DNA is TGTGCCAGCAGTCCAGGGGGAACCACAGATACGCAGTATTTT.